The 21 T cell receptor beta chains given below trace back to one sample, sequenced in a study of vaccination and CD4 T cells after COVID-19. Treatment described: approximately 9-day PBMC culture with coronavirus spike peptide pools or control peptides (ViraFEST assay). Oncomine TCR Beta short-read sequencing was applied to DNA from cultured CD4+ T cells. Each CDR3 protein gets one entry after TCRdb re-called the PCR reads with MiXCR. The repertoire holds about 13,000 distinct CDR3 sequences, with around 44% as singletons. No antigen is known for these receptors. Sequenced sample: CD4+ T cells from blood, cultured in vitro. The receptors were gathered from a human donor who had recovered from COVID-19.

The chain's CDR3 is CASSQQGREPQHF. CDR3 DNA: TGTGCCAGCAGTCAGCAGGGCCGGGAGCCCCAGCATTTT. The gene calls are TRBV28 and TRBJ1-5, with D possibly being TRBD1 (5 bases). Trimming pared 5 bases from V and 8 bases from J, leaving 13 bases between. This CDR3 spans 13 amino acids. Germline V gene sequence: CDR1 MDHEN, CDR2 SYDVKM.

The chain uses TRBV5-1 and TRBJ2-7; TRBD1 might be the D (6 bases). Germline CDR1 SGHRS, CDR2 YFSETQ. V gave up 7 bases and J gave up 2 bases, with 10 bases separating them. CDR3 length: 12 amino acids. CDR3 DNA sequence: TGCGCCAGCTCCGGACAGACCTACGAGCAGTACTTC. It encodes CASSGQTYEQYF.

This clonotype was observed a handful of times. Here the CDR3 reads CASSWDLGDYEQYF. The CDR3 DNA reads TGTGCCAGCAGTTGGGACTTGGGAGACTACGAGCAGTACTTC. This sequence joins TRBV12-3 or TRBV12-4 and TRBJ2-7, with D possibly matching TRBD2 (6 bases). Trimming pared 4 bases from V and 3 bases from J, leaving 13 bases between. The CDR3 length is 14 residues.

The chain recombines TRBV18 with TRBJ1-1, with 7 bases matching TRBD1. Germline lookup yields CDR1 KGHSH and CDR2 LQKENI. The V segment lost 4 bases and the J segment 3 bases; nucleotides outside the gene matches: 11. The CDR3 sequence is 16 residues long. The DNA of the CDR3 is TGTGCCAGCTCACAAAGTCAGGGGGGCAGGTACACTGAAGCTTTCTTT. This translates into CASSQSQGGRYTEAFF. The variable domain in full, with the rest retrieved from reference TRBV18 and TRBJ1-1, is NAGVMQNPRHLVRRRGQEARLRCSPMKGHSHVYWYRQLPEEGLKFMVYLQKENIIDESGMPKERFSAEFPKEGPSILRIQQVVRGDSAAYFCASSQSQGGRYTEAFFGQGTRLTVV.

This chain uses TRBV5-1 with TRBJ2-3; no definite D call. The CDR3 loop spans 14 amino acids. From germline, CDR1 is SGHRS and CDR2 YFSETQ. The V and J ends lost 1 base and 1 base respectively, with 7 bases between them. The DNA for the CDR3 is TGCGCCAGCAGCTTGAATGCAGGCACAGATACGCAGTATTTT. Its translation is CASSLNAGTDTQYF.

The chain links TRBV12-3 or TRBV12-4 to TRBJ2-3; 10 positions agree with TRBD2. After removal of 7 bases from V and 2 bases from J, the junction contained 9 bases not matched to a gene. The length of the CDR3 is 16 residues. The CDR3 protein is CASNLAGATHTDTQYF. CDR3 nucleotides: TGTGCCAGCAACCTAGCGGGAGCAACACACACAGATACGCAGTATTTT.

The rearrangement uses TRBV21-1 and TRBJ2-5; the table's D call TRBD1 went unverified against the DNA. TRBV21-1 is classified as a pseudogene. The CDR3 consists of 15 residues. This CDR3 reads CAPQGHRGVQETQYF. DNA of the CDR3: TGTGCCCCCCAGGGTCACAGGGGGGTTCAAGAGACCCAGTACTTC.

V gene TRBV5-3 combines with J gene TRBJ1-5; D may be TRBD1 (5 bases). TRBV5-3 is reported as an ORF; its role is uncertain. The CDR3 contains 16 residues. Deletions cut 4 bases from V and 5 bases from J, with 19 bases between. The CDR3, as DNA: TGTGCCAGAAGCGGGGGGTACGGGGTCGGGGATCAGCCCCAGCATTTT. This codes for CARSGGYGVGDQPQHF.

This clonotype came up a few times. This chain uses TRBV7-8 with TRBJ1-1; 9 nucleotides align to TRBD1. V shed 0 bases, J shed 1 base, and the junction held 6 bases outside the gene matches. CDR1 is SGHVS and CDR2 is FQNEAQ in the germline V gene. The CDR3 runs to 17 residues. The CDR3 DNA is TGTGCCAGCAGCTTAGCGGGGGGGACAGGGTCGAACACTGAAGCTTTCTTT. Translated: CASSLAGGTGSNTEAFF. The whole variable domain, filled in from reference TRBV7-8 and TRBJ1-1, reads GAGVSQSPRYKVAKRGQDVALRCDPISGHVSLFWYQQALGQGPEFLTYFQNEAQLDKSGLPSDRFFAERPEGSVSTLKIQRTQQEDSAVYLCASSLAGGTGSNTEAFFGQGTRLTVV.

Here the CDR3 DNA reads TGTGCCAGCAGCTTAGCGCGGGGCCTCATGGGGCGCGGCTACACCTTC. Protein: CASSLARGLMGRGYTF. The chain has TRBV7-2 and TRBJ1-2; a possible D gene is TRBD1 (5 bases). CDR1 is SGHTA and CDR2 is FQGNSA in the germline V gene. This CDR3 spans 16 amino acids. Trimming stripped 0 bases from V and 8 bases from J, with 19 bases between.

V gene TRBV28 combines with J gene TRBJ2-3, with D tentatively TRBD2 (6 bases). Trimming pared 4 bases from V and 3 bases from J, leaving 14 bases between. The germline V gene encodes CDR1 MDHEN and CDR2 SYDVKM. The CDR3 consists of 15 residues. CDR3 protein: CASSSPKGRTDTQYF. The CDR3 DNA sequence: TGTGCCAGCAGTTCCCCTAAAGGGAGGACAGATACGCAGTATTTT.

In this sample, this clonotype turned up once. The V and J genes are TRBV11-3 and TRBJ1-2, with D uncertain. Per germline, CDR1 SGHNT and CDR2 YENEEA. V was cut by 1 base and J by 8 bases, with 8 bases left in between. CDR3 length: 12 amino acids. CDR3 sequence reads: CASSLGVEGYTF. For the CDR3, the DNA is TGTGCCAGCAGCTTAGGTGTGGAGGGCTACACCTTC.

This clonotype was counted a few times. This chain connects TRBV11-3 to TRBJ2-5; TRBD2 matches 12 bases. In germline, CDR1 is SGHNT, CDR2 YENEEA. The CDR3 is made up of 16 amino acids. With V trimmed by 1 base and J by 4 bases, 4 bases remained unmatched. Here the CDR3 reads CASSLGLAGGRETQYF. Here the CDR3 DNA reads TGTGCCAGCAGCTTAGGTCTAGCGGGAGGGCGAGAGACCCAGTACTTC.

The V gene is TRBV6-5, the J gene TRBJ2-5, with D perhaps matching TRBD1 (5 bases). The CDR3 runs to 15 residues. Germline loops: CDR1 MNHEY, CDR2 SVGAGI. V lost 0 bases and J lost 5, with 13 bases in between. This chain's CDR3 is CASSYSPQGTETQYF. CDR3 sequence (DNA): TGTGCCAGCAGTTACTCCCCCCAGGGTACGGAGACCCAGTACTTC.

The chain carries TRBV20-1 and TRBJ2-1; no clear D. The CDR3 loop spans 16 amino acids. Trimming cost V 0 bases and J 0 bases, with 12 bases left between them. Germline CDR1 and CDR2: DFQATT and SNEGSKA (reference sequence). CDR3 sequence reads: CSARDIERSSYNEQFF. In nucleotides, the CDR3 is TGCAGTGCTAGAGACATTGAGCGTAGCTCCTACAATGAGCAGTTCTTC.

This chain uses TRBV30 with TRBJ1-5; no definite D call. The CDR3 covers 13 residues. V dropped 5 bases and J dropped 2 bases, with 10 bases sitting between them. Per germline, CDR1 GTSNPN and CDR2 SVGIG (reference sequence). The CDR3 nucleotides are TGTGCCTGGGCTTCAGTTGGCAATCAGCCCCAGCATTTT. It is translated as CAWASVGNQPQHF.

CDR3 coding DNA: TGTGCCACCAGTGATCCGGGCCGCGGGGGGTCGGGAAACATTCAGTACTTC. Protein product: CATSDPGRGGSGNIQYF. The genes are TRBV24-1 and TRBJ2-4, with TRBD2 matching 8 bases. The ends lost 3 bases at V and 6 bases at J; junction bases unmatched: 12. Germline V gene sequence: CDR1 KGHDR, CDR2 SFDVKD. This CDR3 spans 17 amino acids.

V usage is TRBV20-1 and J usage is TRBJ2-1, with 9 bases fitting TRBD1. The V gene's germline CDR1 is DFQATT and CDR2 SNEGSKA (reference sequence). The CDR3 consists of 11 residues. Written as DNA, the CDR3 is TGCAGAGCGGGACAGGGTAATGAGCAGTTCTTC. Its translation: CRAGQGNEQFF.

The chain couples TRBV5-8 to TRBJ2-1; 8 nucleotides line up with TRBD2. Germline CDR1 SGHTS, CDR2 YDEGEE. The CDR3 has 15 residues. The ends lost 4 bases at V and 5 bases at J; junction bases unmatched: 8. This chain's CDR3 is CASSQEGLDHNEQFF. CDR3 nucleotide sequence: TGTGCCAGCAGCCAAGAGGGACTAGATCACAATGAGCAGTTCTTC.

This clonotype appeared a few times. V and J are TRBV24-1 and TRBJ2-1; D remains unclear. The CDR3 contains 13 residues. Germline V gene lookup returns CDR1 KGHDR and CDR2 SFDVKD. V lost 5 bases and J lost 8, with 12 bases in between. In DNA form, the CDR3 reads TGTGCCACCAGTGCTCCACCCTTCGATGAGCAGTTCTTC. Protein: CATSAPPFDEQFF.

The rearrangement links TRBV30 to TRBJ1-2; D gene ambiguous. Trimming took off 1 base at V and 4 bases at J, with 10 bases between the two ends. The CDR3 spans 13 residues. The germline CDR1 and CDR2 sequences are GTSNPN and SVGIG (reference sequence). This CDR3 is CAWSDGVGYGYTF. CDR3 DNA sequence: TGTGCCTGGAGTGACGGGGTCGGCTATGGCTACACCTTC.